The 30 T cell receptor beta chains given below trace back to one sample, sequenced in a study of breast tumors, draining lymph nodes, adjacent tissues. TCRdb recomputed calls from the multiplex PCR reads with MiXCR, one row per CDR3 protein. This table holds under 150,000 distinct CDR3 sequences, just under 20% found once. Breast cancer patients provided tissue from their axillary draining lymph nodes. The sample consisted of axillary lymph node tissue. All receptors derive from a female donor with breast cancer. Some clones in this sample may be carry-over from other donors' samples.

At least ten counts were recorded for this clonotype. This chain uses TRBV5-1 with TRBJ1-6; D is unclear. The germline CDR1 and CDR2 sequences are SGHRS and YFSETQ. The CDR3 has 15 residues. Trimming removed 0 bases at V and 8 bases at J, with 12 bases between. The CDR3 coding sequence is TGCGCCAGCAGCTTGGAGGACGGTGGGTATTCACCCCTCCACTTT. This codes for CASSLEDGGYSPLHF.

This clonotype has at least ten counts. The chain joins TRBV9 to TRBJ2-3; 7 positions agree with TRBD2. Unmatched junction bases numbered 7, after V lost 0 bases and J lost 9 bases. The CDR3 extends over 14 amino acids. CDR1 SGDLS and CDR2 YYNGEE come from the germline V gene. CDR3 DNA sequence: TGTGCCAGCAGCGTAGCCAGCGGGGACGGAACGCAGTATTTT. Protein product: CASSVASGDGTQYF.

This clonotype was observed at least ten times. CDR3 region: CASSTGLAGVETQYF. CDR3 DNA: TGTGCCAGCAGCACGGGACTAGCGGGAGTGGAGACCCAGTACTTC. The V call is TRBV5-4, the J call TRBJ2-5; the match to TRBD2 covers 14 bases. The CDR3 is made up of 15 amino acids. Germline values: CDR1 SGHNT, CDR2 YYREEE (reference sequence). V was clipped by 4 bases and J by 5 bases; unmatched bases: 4.

This clonotype occurred many times. This chain joins TRBV7-9 and TRBJ2-2; the D gene is possibly TRBD2 (5 bases). The CDR3 runs 13 residues. The V end was cut by 1 base, the J end by 5 bases, with 5 bases between. Germline V gene sequence: CDR1 SEHNR, CDR2 FQNEAQ (reference sequence). The CDR3 sequence: CASSLGETGELFF. Written as DNA, the CDR3 is TGTGCCAGCAGCTTAGGGGAGACCGGGGAGCTGTTTTTT.

The table lists this clonotype with many counts. This chain uses TRBV10-3 with TRBJ2-7; 9 positions agree with TRBD1. CDR3 size: 14 residues. The V gene end was trimmed by 3 bases and the J gene end by 4 bases; junction bases not matched to a gene: 4. The V gene's germline CDR1 is ENHRY and CDR2 SYGVKD. The CDR3 reads CAISETGGEYEQYF. CDR3 DNA: TGTGCCATCAGTGAAACAGGGGGCGAATACGAGCAGTACTTC.

Notes on this clonotype: The missing conserved phenylalanine or tryptophan at the end of this CDR3 makes a read error likely. The chain is built from TRBV7-3 and TRBJ2-5; a weak D match, TRBD2 (5 bases). Germline lookup yields CDR1 SGHTA and CDR2 FQGTGA. The CDR3 covers 13 residues. DNA for the CDR3: TGTGCTAGCAGTGTGCGGTCCCAGGAGGCCCAGTACTCC. It yields the protein CASSVRSQEAQYS.

A remark on this clonotype: With a much larger clone just one base away, this may be a read error. The chain recombines TRBV5-6 with TRBJ2-2; TRBD1 aligns across 7 bases. CDR1 is SGHDT and CDR2 is YYEEEE in the germline V gene. The junction had 5 bases not matched to a gene; V was cut back by 7 bases and J by 2 bases. The CDR3 loop spans 14 amino acids. The CDR3 loop is CASGWDRNTGELFF. The CDR3 DNA reads as TGTGCCAGCGGTTGGGACAGAAACACCGGGGAGCTGTTTTTT.

The table lists this clonotype with many counts. This chain links TRBV6-2 or TRBV6-3 with TRBJ2-1; 7 bases line up with TRBD1. The CDR3 covers 15 residues. V shed 7 bases, J shed 7 bases, and the junction held 13 bases outside the gene matches. Germline values: CDR1 MNHEY, CDR2 SVGEGT. CDR3 residues: CASTRGWVGGNEQFF. The CDR3 nucleotides are TGTGCCAGCACCAGGGGGTGGGTCGGTGGGAATGAGCAGTTCTTC.

This clonotype was seen at least ten times. The chain links TRBV19 to TRBJ1-2, with 10 bases that match TRBD1. V dropped 3 bases and J dropped 3; count of bases not matched to a gene: 4. This CDR3 contains 15 residues. From germline, CDR1 is LNHDA and CDR2 SQIVND (reference sequence). The DNA of the CDR3 is TGTGCCAGTAGTATTGCCGGGACAGGGGACTATGGCTACACCTTC. This codes for CASSIAGTGDYGYTF.

The chain links TRBV24-1 to TRBJ2-1, with D maybe TRBD2 (6 bases). The CDR3 totals 16 residues. The V gene lost 3 bases and the J gene lost 0 bases, with 11 bases spanning the gap. The V gene's germline CDR1 is KGHDR and CDR2 SFDVKD. The CDR3 spells CATSDAGRSSYNEQFF. The DNA for the CDR3 is TGTGCCACCAGTGATGCGGGACGGTCCTCCTACAATGAGCAGTTCTTC.

The chain couples TRBV4-1 to TRBJ2-4, with D uncertain. V lost 4 bases and J 4 bases, leaving 14 bases between the germline ends. This CDR3 region has 15 residues. Per the germline V gene, CDR1 is MGHRA and CDR2 is YSYEKL. The CDR3 spells CASSLSLVGKNIQYF. CDR3 nucleotide sequence: TGCGCCAGCAGCCTAAGTCTCGTGGGGAAAAACATTCAGTACTTC.

Concerning this clonotype itself: Given a much more abundant clone one base away, this may be a read error. The chain employs TRBV6-1 and TRBJ2-7, with D possibly TRBD2 on 6 matching bases. CDR1 and CDR2 (germline): MNHNS, SASEGT. Trimming shortened V by 2 bases and J by 5 bases, and 25 bases separated the two germline ends. The CDR3 is made up of 18 amino acids. The CDR3 bases are TGTGCCAGCAGTGAAAGTGCGTGGTTGGGAACGGGAGTCGACGAGCAGTACTTC. This codes for CASSESAWLGTGVDEQYF.

To note about this clonotype: A read error may explain this, as a much larger clone is one base away. The gene calls are TRBV5-1 and TRBJ2-6, with TRBD2 as a possible D gene (6 bases). This CDR3 has 14 amino acids. CDR1 SGHRS and CDR2 YFSETQ come from the germline V gene. CDR3 DNA sequence: TGCGCCAGCTCCGGGGGAACTGGGGCCAGCGTCCTGACTTTC. It encodes CASSGGTGASVLTF. Drawing the rest from reference TRBV5-1 and TRBJ2-6, the complete variable domain is KAGVTQTPRYLIKTRGQQVTLSCSPISGHRSVSWYQQTPGQGLQFLFEYFSETQRNKGNFPGRFSGRQFSNSRSEMNVSTLELGDSALYLCASSGGTGASVLTFGAGSRLTVL.

This clonotype was counted at least ten times. CDR3 DNA sequence: TGTGCCAGCAGCTTGTGGGAGAGGGGGACCCAGTACTTC. Translated, it gives CASSLWERGTQYF. The chain uses TRBV5-5 and TRBJ2-5, with D perhaps assigned TRBD1 or TRBD2 (5 bases each). Looked up from germline, CDR1 is SGHKS and CDR2 is YYEKEE (reference sequence). The CDR3 length is 13 residues. Deletions cut 1 base from V and 7 bases from J, with 11 bases between.

This clonotype was recorded a few times. The V call is TRBV5-4, the J call TRBJ2-5; D possibly corresponds to TRBD2 (6 bases). The CDR3 consists of 17 residues. The germline V gene encodes CDR1 SGHNT and CDR2 YYREEE (reference sequence). V gave up 0 bases and J gave up 5 bases, with 20 bases separating them. CDR3 DNA sequence: TGTGCCAGCAGCTTGGGGGGTACGCGGGGCGTCAGGGAGACCCAGTACTTC. This translates into CASSLGGTRGVRETQYF.

In this sample, this clonotype turned up many times. V gene TRBV11-2 combines with J gene TRBJ2-3; D might be TRBD2 (6 bases). Trimming shortened V by 5 bases and J by 9 bases, and 15 bases separated the two germline ends. Germline CDR1 and CDR2: SGHAT and FQNNGV. The CDR3 covers 13 residues. Written as DNA, the CDR3 is TGTGCCAGCAGCCGCTCGCAGGAGGGAACGCAGTATTTT. It encodes CASSRSQEGTQYF.

This clonotype has only a few counts. The chain links TRBV28 to TRBJ1-5; 8 bases align to TRBD1. CDR3 length equals 17 residues. Germline V gives CDR1 MDHEN, CDR2 SYDVKM. V gave up 7 bases and J gave up 3 bases; unmatched junction bases: 14. The CDR3 bases are TGTGCCAGCACCATAGCCGACAGGGGACTTAACAATCAGCCCCAGCATTTT. Amino acid sequence: CASTIADRGLNNQPQHF.

At least ten counts were recorded for this clonotype. The gene calls are TRBV5-1 and TRBJ2-1; no clear D gene. The germline V gene has CDR1 SGHRS and CDR2 YFSETQ. The CDR3 length is 13 residues. Trimming pared 2 bases from V and 5 bases from J, leaving 8 bases between. CDR3 sequence (DNA): TGCGCCAGCAGCTTCACAGATGACAATGAGCAGTTCTTC. Translated, it gives CASSFTDDNEQFF.

This clonotype was detected many times. The rearrangement uses TRBV27 and TRBJ2-1; TRBD2 matches at 7 bases. Germline V gene sequence: CDR1 MNHEY, CDR2 SMNVEV (reference sequence). Trimming removed 3 bases from V and 3 bases from J; junction bases left unmatched: 11. The CDR3 has 17 residues. CDR3 region: CASSLPPSGGGYNEQFF. The CDR3 bases are TGTGCCAGCAGTTTGCCCCCTAGTGGGGGGGGCTACAATGAGCAGTTCTTC.

In this sample, this clonotype turned up a few times. The rearrangement uses TRBV12-3 or TRBV12-4 and TRBJ2-2; TRBD2 matches 7 bases. The CDR3 spans 13 residues. V was clipped by 3 bases and J by 5 bases; unmatched bases: 0. The DNA of the CDR3 is TGTGCCAGCAGTTTGGGGGGGACCGGGGAGCTGTTTTTT. Translated: CASSLGGTGELFF.

For this clonotype: Possible read error: a much larger clone is one base away. The V call is TRBV29-1, the J call TRBJ2-5; 7 nucleotides line up with TRBD1. Trimming removed 4 bases from V and 3 bases from J; junction bases left unmatched: 2. The CDR3 runs to 12 residues. Germline CDR1 SQVTM, CDR2 ANQGSEA. The chain's CDR3 is CSVGDREETQYF. The CDR3 DNA follows: TGCAGCGTTGGCGACAGGGAAGAGACCCAGTACTTC.

In its sample, this clonotype was seen many times. The junction differs from germline at one of its ends, possibly a read error. The rearrangement links TRBV19 to TRBJ2-1; 8 nucleotides align to TRBD2. The CDR3 totals 15 residues. Per germline, CDR1 LNHDA and CDR2 SQIVND (reference sequence). The CDR3: CASKDRTSYYDEQFF. The CDR3 DNA sequence: TGTGCCAGTAAGGACCGGACTAGCTACTACGATGAGCAGTTCTTC.

This clonotype was detected a few times. The chain has TRBV20-1 and TRBJ2-4, with TRBD1 as a possible D gene (5 bases). Germline V gene sequence: CDR1 DFQATT, CDR2 SNEGSKA (reference sequence). Trimming shortened V by 1 base and J by 2 bases, and 15 bases separated the two germline ends. This CDR3 has 16 residues. This chain's CDR3 is CSARGDQGVSKNIQYF. The CDR3 bases are TGCAGTGCTAGAGGGGATCAAGGGGTTTCCAAAAACATTCAGTACTTC.

To note about this clonotype: One end of the junction fails to match germline, which may point to a read error. The CDR3 protein is CAGSPLAGGRATQYF. The CDR3 coding sequence is TGTGCCGGCAGCCCACTAGCGGGGGGTAGGGCGACCCAGTACTTC. The genes are TRBV3-1 and TRBJ2-5, with TRBD2 identical over 12 bases. CDR3 length: 15 amino acids. Looked up from germline, CDR1 is LGHDT and CDR2 is YNNKEL (reference sequence).

This clonotype was seen ten or more times. The J gene is TRBJ2-5, the V gene TRBV14; D unresolved. CDR1 is SGHDN and CDR2 is FVKESK in the germline V gene. V was cut by 0 bases and J by 2 bases, with 4 bases left in between. The CDR3 has 13 amino acids. In DNA, the CDR3 is TGTGCCAGCAGCCAAGATCCACAAGAGACCCAGTACTTC. As protein: CASSQDPQETQYF.

The rearrangement links TRBV6-6 to TRBJ1-5; D gene unclear. The CDR3 spans 15 residues. The ends were cut back, 2 bases at V and 7 bases at J, with 15 bases in the middle. Germline V gives CDR1 MNHNY, CDR2 SVGAGI (reference sequence). The DNA for the CDR3 is TGTGCCAGCAGTTACGACAATTCTCCTAGGCAGCCCCAGCATTTT. Protein sequence: CASSYDNSPRQPQHF.

In the case of this clonotype: This may be a read error: a much more frequent sequence differs by one nucleotide. The V and J genes are TRBV6-2 or TRBV6-3 and TRBJ2-3, with D possibly called TRBD1 or TRBD2 (6 bases each). Germline V gene lookup returns CDR1 MNHEY and CDR2 SVGEGT. This CDR3 is 15 amino acids long. Trimming took off 5 bases at V and 4 bases at J, with 16 bases between the two ends. The CDR3 here is CASSHRAEGADTQYF. The CDR3 DNA is TGTGCCAGCAGTCATCGAGCGGAGGGGGCAGATACGCAGTATTTT.

This clonotype was picked up a small number of times. The chain carries TRBV24-1 and TRBJ2-3, with D perhaps matching TRBD2 (5 bases). Germline-derived CDR1 and CDR2 are KGHDR and SFDVKD. The CDR3 loop spans 16 amino acids. Between the trimmed V and J ends, which lost 0 bases and 1 base, there was a span of 10 bases. The CDR3 DNA is TGTGCCACCAGTGATTTGGGGGAGTCGGGCACAGATACGCAGTATTTT. This codes for CATSDLGESGTDTQYF.

The table lists this clonotype with many counts. This rearrangement joins TRBV5-4 to TRBJ2-1; 8 bases map to TRBD1. The CDR3 spans 15 residues. CDR1 is SGHNT, CDR2 YYREEE, per germline (reference sequence). The V and J ends lost 7 bases and 8 bases, in that order; junction bases with no gene match: 14. The CDR3 DNA reads TGTGCCAGCGGATTTGGACAGGGAACTAGCTATGAGCAGTTCTTC. It is translated as CASGFGQGTSYEQFF. The whole variable domain, remainder taken from reference TRBV5-4 and TRBJ2-1, is ETGVTQSPTHLIKTRGQQVTLRCSSQSGHNTVSWYQQALGQGPQFIFQYYREEENGRGNFPPRFSGLQFPNYSSELNVNALELDDSALYLCASGFGQGTSYEQFFGPGTRLTVL.

This clonotype was recorded many times. The chain is built from TRBV4-1 and TRBJ2-5, with D tentatively TRBD1 or TRBD2 (5 bases each). Trimming left V 0 bases short and J 4 bases short, with 12 bases between. The CDR3 contains 15 residues. The germline CDR1 and CDR2 sequences are MGHRA and YSYEKL. CDR3 sequence: CASSQETGRGETQYF. CDR3 sequence (DNA): TGCGCCAGCAGCCAAGAAACGGGAAGGGGAGAGACCCAGTACTTC.